These 3 T cell receptor beta chains originate from one sample sequenced in a study of CD8 T cells in Susac syndrome (dated by TCRdb to the late 2010s). The method behind the library was the immunoSEQ multiplex PCR assay. RNA was extracted with the RNeasy kit and roughly 0.45 to 1 ug was reverse transcribed using random hexamers. TCRdb took the public reads, trimmed them with fastp at Q25, ran MiXCR for clone calling and kept in-frame beta chains. Duplicate CDR3 protein sequences are folded into a single record with the most common DNA and genes. The sample contains 300,000 or so distinct CDR3 sequences, around 90% of them found a single time. The top ten constitute about 0.07% of the sample. The sequenced sample was CD4+ T cells from PBMCs. These receptor sequences come from a human donor with multiple sclerosis.

This chain links TRBV12-3 or TRBV12-4 with TRBJ1-4; a weak D match, TRBD1 (5 bases). CDR3 length: 15 residues. Trimming removed 5 bases from V and 7 bases from J, with 17 bases in between. CDR3 protein: CASSLRGGISEKLFF. CDR3 DNA: TGTGCCAGCAGTCTACGGGGGGGGATAAGTGAAAAACTGTTTTTT.

The genes are TRBV18 and TRBJ1-5; 7 nucleotides line up with TRBD1. This CDR3 has 15 amino acids. Germline CDR1 and CDR2: KGHSH and LQKENI. V lost 6 bases to trimming and J lost 0 bases; unmatched junction nucleotides: 5. The CDR3 reads CASSQQGFSNQPQHF. The DNA of the CDR3 is TGTGCCAGCTCGCAACAGGGGTTTAGCAATCAGCCCCAGCATTTT.

The chain recombines TRBV30 with TRBJ2-4, with 9 nucleotides matching TRBD2. CDR1 is GTSNPN and CDR2 is SVGIG in the germline V gene (reference sequence). The CDR3 length is 17 residues. The ends lost 4 bases at V and 0 bases at J; junction bases unmatched: 10. The CDR3 DNA reads TGTGCCTGGACGGAGCGGGAGGTTTGGGGAGCCAAAAACATTCAGTACTTC. This sequence encodes CAWTEREVWGAKNIQYF.